This T cell receptor (beta chain) was sequenced during a study of cytomegalovirus exposure and HLA in healthy donors. The CDR3 spans 14 residues. The V end lost 7 bases, the J end lost 3 bases, and 16 bases lay between the germline ends. Per the germline V gene, CDR1 is SGHTA and CDR2 is FQGNSA. In the PCR, 60 Vbeta and 13 Jbeta primers were used. Repertoires were generated with immunoSEQ multiplex PCR, while TCRdb's copy carries only in-frame clones and drops some. In the table there are about 50,000 clones, 80% of which are singletons. This receptor was taken from a man aged 25-40 years in good health and CMV-seropositive. The chain couples TRBV7-2 to TRBJ2-7; possibly TRBD1 for D (7 bases). Sequencing used PBMCs. The CDR3 here is CASTMGRGDYEQYF. The CDR3 coding sequence is TGTGCCAGCACTATGGGCAGGGGGGACTACGAGCAGTACTTC.